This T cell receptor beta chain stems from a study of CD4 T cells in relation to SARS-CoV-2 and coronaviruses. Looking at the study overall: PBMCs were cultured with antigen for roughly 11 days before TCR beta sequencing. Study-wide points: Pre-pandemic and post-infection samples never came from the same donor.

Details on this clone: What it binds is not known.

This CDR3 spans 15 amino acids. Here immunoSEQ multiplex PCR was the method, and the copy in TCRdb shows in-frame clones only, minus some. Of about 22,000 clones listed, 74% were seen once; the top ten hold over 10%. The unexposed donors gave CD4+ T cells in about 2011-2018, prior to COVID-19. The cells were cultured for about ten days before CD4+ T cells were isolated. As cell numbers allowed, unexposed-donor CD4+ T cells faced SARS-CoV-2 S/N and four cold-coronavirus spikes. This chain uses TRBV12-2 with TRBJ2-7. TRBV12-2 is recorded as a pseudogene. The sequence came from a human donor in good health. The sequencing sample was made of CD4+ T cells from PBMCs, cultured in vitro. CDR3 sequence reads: CASRSDPSWVSEQYF. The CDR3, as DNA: TGTGCAAGTCGCTCTGACCCATCCTGGGTTTCCGAGCAGTACTTC.